This TCR beta chain stems from a study of T-cell memory formation after mild COVID-19. MiXCR was run by TCRdb on the 5' RACE reads, yielding one entry per CDR3 protein. This table has more than 450,000 distinct CDR3 sequences, more than 15% appearing once. In germline, CDR1 is DFQATT, CDR2 SNEGSKA (reference sequence). The CDR3 runs 12 residues. Trimming pared 6 bases from V and 3 bases from J, leaving 11 bases between. The TCR was taken from an adult woman who had mild COVID-19 (a few samples of this study predate the infection). Cell type and time point are not known. The V and J genes are TRBV20-1 and TRBJ1-2; TRBD1 might be the D (6 bases). The sequencing input was PBMCs or a T cell subset sorted from them (not recorded which). CDR3 residues: CSAFRTDYGYTF. For the CDR3, the DNA is TGCAGTGCCTTCCGGACAGACTATGGCTACACCTTC.